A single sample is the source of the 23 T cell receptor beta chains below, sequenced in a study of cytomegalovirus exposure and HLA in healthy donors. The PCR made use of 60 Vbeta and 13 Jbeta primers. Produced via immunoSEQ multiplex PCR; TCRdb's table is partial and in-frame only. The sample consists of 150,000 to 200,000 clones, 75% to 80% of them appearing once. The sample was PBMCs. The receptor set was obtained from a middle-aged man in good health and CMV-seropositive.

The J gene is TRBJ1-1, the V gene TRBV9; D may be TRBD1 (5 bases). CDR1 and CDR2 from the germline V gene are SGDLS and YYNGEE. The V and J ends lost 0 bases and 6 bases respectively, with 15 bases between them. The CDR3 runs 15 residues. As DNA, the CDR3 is TGTGCCAGCAGCGTAGGGGGGGGGTCCCCTGCTGAAGCTTTCTTT. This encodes CASSVGGGSPAEAFF.

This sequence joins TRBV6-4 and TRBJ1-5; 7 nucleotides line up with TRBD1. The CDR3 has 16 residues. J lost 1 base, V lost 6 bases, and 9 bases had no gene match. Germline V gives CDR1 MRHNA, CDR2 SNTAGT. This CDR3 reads CASRGQWDRSNQPQHF. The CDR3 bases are TGTGCCAGCAGGGGACAGTGGGACCGAAGCAATCAGCCCCAGCATTTT.

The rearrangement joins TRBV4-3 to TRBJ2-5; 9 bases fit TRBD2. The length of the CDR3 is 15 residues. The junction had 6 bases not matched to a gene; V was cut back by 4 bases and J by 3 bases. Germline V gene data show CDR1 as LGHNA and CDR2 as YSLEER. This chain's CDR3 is CASSPAVAGEETQYF. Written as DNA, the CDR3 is TGCGCCAGCAGCCCCGCGGTAGCGGGGGAAGAGACCCAGTACTTC.

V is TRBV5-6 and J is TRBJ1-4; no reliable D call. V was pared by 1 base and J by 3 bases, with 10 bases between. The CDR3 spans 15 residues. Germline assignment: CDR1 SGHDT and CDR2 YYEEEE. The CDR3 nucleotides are TGTGCCAGCAGCTTGCTAGAGGCTGCTAATGAAAAACTGTTTTTT. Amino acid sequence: CASSLLEAANEKLFF.

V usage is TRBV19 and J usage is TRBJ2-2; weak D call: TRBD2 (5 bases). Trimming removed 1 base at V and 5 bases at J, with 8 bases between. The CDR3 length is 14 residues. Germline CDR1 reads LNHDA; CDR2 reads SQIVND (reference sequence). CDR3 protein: CASSIAPGTGELFF. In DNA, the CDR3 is TGTGCCAGTAGTATAGCGCCGGGGACCGGGGAGCTGTTTTTT.

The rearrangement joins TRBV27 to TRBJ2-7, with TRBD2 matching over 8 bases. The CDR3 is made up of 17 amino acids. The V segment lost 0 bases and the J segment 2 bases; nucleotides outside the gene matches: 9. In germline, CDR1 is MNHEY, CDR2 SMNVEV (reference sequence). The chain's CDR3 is CASSLSPGGGRAYEQYF. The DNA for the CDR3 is TGTGCCAGCAGTTTATCGCCGGGCGGGGGGCGCGCCTACGAGCAGTACTTC.

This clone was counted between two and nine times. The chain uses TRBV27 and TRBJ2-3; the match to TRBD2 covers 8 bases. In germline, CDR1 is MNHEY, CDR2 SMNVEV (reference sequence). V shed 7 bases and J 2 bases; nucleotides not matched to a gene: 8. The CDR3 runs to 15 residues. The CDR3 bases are TGTGCCAGCACAGAACGGGGGGGTAACACAGATACGCAGTATTTT. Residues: CASTERGGNTDTQYF.

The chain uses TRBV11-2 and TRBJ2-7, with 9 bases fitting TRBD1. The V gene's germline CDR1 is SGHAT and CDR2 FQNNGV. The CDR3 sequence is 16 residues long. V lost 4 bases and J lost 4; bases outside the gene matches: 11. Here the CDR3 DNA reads TGTGCCAGCAGCTCACCCCGGGGACAGGGAGGGTACGAGCAGTACGTC. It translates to CASSSPRGQGGYEQYV.

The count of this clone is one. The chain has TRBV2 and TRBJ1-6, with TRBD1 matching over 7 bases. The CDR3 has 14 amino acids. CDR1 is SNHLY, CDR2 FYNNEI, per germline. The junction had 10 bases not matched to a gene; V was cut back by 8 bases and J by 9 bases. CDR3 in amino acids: CASGGGAGGSPLHF. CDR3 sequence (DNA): TGTGCCAGCGGCGGCGGGGCAGGGGGTTCACCCCTCCACTTT.

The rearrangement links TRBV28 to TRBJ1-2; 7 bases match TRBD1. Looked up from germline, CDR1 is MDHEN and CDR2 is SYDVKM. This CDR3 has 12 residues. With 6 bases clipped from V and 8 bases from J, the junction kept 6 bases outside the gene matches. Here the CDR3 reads CASSLDRIGYTF. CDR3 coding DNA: TGTGCCAGCAGCCTGGACAGGATAGGCTACACCTTC.

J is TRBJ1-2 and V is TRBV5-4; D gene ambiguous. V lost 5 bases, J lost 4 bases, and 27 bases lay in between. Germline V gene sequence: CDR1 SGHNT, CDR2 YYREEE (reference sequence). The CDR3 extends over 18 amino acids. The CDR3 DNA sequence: TGTGCCAGCAGTCCGCCCCAGGTTCGCGACCGAGCGGGCTATGGCTACACCTTC. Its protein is CASSPPQVRDRAGYGYTF.

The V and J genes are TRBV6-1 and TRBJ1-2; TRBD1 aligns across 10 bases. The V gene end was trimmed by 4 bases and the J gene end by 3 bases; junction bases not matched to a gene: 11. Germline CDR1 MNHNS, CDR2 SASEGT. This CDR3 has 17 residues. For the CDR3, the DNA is TGTGCCAGCAGTGGGGGACAGGGGAAGTGGTTCGACTATGGCTACACCTTC. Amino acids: CASSGGQGKWFDYGYTF.

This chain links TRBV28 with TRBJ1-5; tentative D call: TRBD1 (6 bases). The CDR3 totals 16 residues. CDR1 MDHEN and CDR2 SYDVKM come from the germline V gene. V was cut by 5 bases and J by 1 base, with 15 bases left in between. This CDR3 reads CASSALGGGSNQPQHF. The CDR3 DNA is TGTGCCAGCAGTGCCTTAGGGGGTGGAAGCAATCAGCCCCAGCATTTT.

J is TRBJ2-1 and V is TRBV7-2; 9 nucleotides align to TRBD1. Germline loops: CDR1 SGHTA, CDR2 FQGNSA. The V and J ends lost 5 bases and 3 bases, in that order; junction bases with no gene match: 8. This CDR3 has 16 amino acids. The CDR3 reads CASSALTGGDYNEQFF. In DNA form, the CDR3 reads TGTGCCAGCAGCGCCTTGACAGGGGGTGACTACAATGAGCAGTTCTTC.

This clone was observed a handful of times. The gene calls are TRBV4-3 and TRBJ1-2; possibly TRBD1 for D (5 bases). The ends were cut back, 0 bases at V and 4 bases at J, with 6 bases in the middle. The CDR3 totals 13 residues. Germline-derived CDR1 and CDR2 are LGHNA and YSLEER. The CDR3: CASSQDGAYGYTF. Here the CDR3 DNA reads TGCGCCAGCAGCCAAGATGGGGCCTATGGCTACACCTTC.

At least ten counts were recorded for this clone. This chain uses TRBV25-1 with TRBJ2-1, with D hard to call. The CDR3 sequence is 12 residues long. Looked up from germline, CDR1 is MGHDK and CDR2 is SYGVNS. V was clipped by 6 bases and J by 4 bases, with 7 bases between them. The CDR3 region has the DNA TGTGCCAGCAGAGCCGGTTACAATGAGCAGTTCTTC. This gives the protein CASRAGYNEQFF.

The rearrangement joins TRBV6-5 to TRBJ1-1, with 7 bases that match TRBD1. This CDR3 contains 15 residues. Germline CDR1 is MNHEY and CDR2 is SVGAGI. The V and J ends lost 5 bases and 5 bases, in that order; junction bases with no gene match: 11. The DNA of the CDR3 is TGTGCCAGCAGTCCTAGGGACAGCCGGAGGACTGAAGCTTTCTTT. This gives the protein CASSPRDSRRTEAFF.

CDR3 in DNA: TGTGCCAGCAGTTCGAGCGTCACTGAAGCTTTCTTT. It encodes CASSSSVTEAFF. V and J are TRBV28 and TRBJ1-1; D is undetermined. V lost 4 bases and J 4 bases, leaving 7 bases between the germline ends. CDR3 length equals 12 residues. Germline-derived CDR1 and CDR2 are MDHEN and SYDVKM.

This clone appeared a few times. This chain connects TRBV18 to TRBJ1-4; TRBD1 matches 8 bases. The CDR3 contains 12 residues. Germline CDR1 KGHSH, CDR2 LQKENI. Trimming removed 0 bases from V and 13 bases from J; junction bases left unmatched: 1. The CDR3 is CASSPPGQALFF. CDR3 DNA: TGTGCCAGCTCACCACCGGGACAGGCACTGTTTTTT.

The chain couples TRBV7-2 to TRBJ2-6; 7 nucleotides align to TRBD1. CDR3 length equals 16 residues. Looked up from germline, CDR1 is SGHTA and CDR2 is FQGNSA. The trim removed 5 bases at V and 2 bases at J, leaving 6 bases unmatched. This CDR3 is CASSRSGGAGANVLTF. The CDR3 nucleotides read TGTGCCAGCAGCCGATCAGGGGGAGCTGGGGCCAACGTCCTGACTTTC.

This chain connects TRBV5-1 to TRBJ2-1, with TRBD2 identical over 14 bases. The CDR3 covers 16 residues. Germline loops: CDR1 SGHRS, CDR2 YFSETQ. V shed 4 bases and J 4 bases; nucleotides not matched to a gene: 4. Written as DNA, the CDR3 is TGCGCCAGCAGCCGGACTAGCGGGGGGCTATACAATGAGCAGTTCTTC. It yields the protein CASSRTSGGLYNEQFF.

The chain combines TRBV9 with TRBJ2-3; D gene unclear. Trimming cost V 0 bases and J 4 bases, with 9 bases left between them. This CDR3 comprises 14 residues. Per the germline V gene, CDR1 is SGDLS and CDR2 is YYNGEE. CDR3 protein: CASSVVAFSDTQYF. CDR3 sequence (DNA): TGTGCCAGCAGCGTAGTTGCGTTTTCAGATACGCAGTATTTT.

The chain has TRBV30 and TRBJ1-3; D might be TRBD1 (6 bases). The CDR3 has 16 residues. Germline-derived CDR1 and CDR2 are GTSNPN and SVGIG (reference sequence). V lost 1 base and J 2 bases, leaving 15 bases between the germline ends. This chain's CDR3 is CAWSDQRGKAGNTIYF. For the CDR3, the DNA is TGTGCCTGGAGTGACCAGAGGGGGAAAGCTGGAAACACCATATATTTT.